This TCR beta chain was profiled in a study of metastatic and nonmetastatic thyroid tumors. Study details: From malignant and benign thyroid patients, repertoires in blood and in tumor or nodule tissue were compared. Regarding the study as a whole: In both blood and tumor samples, TCR beta diversity was reported significantly higher for malignant than benign nodules.

Until they underwent thyroid surgery, no patient had received any treatment. On this clone itself: The antigen remains unidentified.

As handled by the study authors: Clinicopathological groups of papillary thyroid cancer showed CDR3 differences that were used to build a distant-metastasis classifier. TCRdb re-analyzed the PCR reads through MiXCR. TCRdb, not the authors, supplied the V and J calls. The profile shows under 95,000 clones, around 9.1% of them singletons. After removal of 8 bases from V and 11 bases from J, the junction contained 9 bases not matched to a gene. The CDR3 spans 14 residues. Per germline, CDR1 SGHTA and CDR2 FQGNSA. This chain links TRBV7-2 with TRBJ2-1; TRBD2 aligns across 13 bases. Sequencing used blood. This clonotype originated in a female donor with papillary thyroid cancer or a benign thyroid nodule (not recorded which). Some clones in this sample may be carry-over from other donors' samples. The CDR3 spells CASGLAGVRDKQFF. CDR3 nucleotides: TGTGCCAGCGGACTAGCGGGGGTCCGGGATAAGCAGTTCTTC. The whole variable domain, remainder taken from reference TRBV7-2 and TRBJ2-1, is GAGVSQSPSNKVTEKGKDVELRCDPISGHTALYWYRQSLGQGLEFLIYFQGNSAPDKSGLPSDRFSAERTGGSVSTLTIQRTQQEDSAVYLCASGLAGVRDKQFFGPGTRLTVL.